This is a list of T cell receptor beta chains from one sample in a study of post-analysis software for immune sequencing data. MiXCR, applied by TCRdb to the PCR reads, yields one record per CDR3 protein. Here the sample spans some 800,000 distinct CDR3 sequences, 40% to 55% being singletons. Sequencing was carried out using blood. All receptors derive from a girl aged 5 to 17 with multiple sclerosis. Each CDR3 is given with its conserved first and last residue. The D gene is left open where the match is weak. Clone size is shown for a subset of rows, as once, few, many or a class of expanded clone.

TRBJ2-1,TRBV5-1,TRBD2,NA,TGCGCCAGCAGCTTGCATAGCGGGAGATCCCCCAGCTCCTACAATGAGCAGTTCTTC,CASSLHSGRSPSSYNEQFF
TRBJ2-5,TRBV20-1,NA,NA,TGCAGTGCTAGACCCGCCTTAGAGGGAGAACGACAAGAGACCCAGTACTTC,CSARPALEGERQETQYF
TRBJ2-7,TRBV27,NA,NA,TGTGCCAGCAGTGTACGCCGCGAGGGTGGCTACGAGCAGTACTTC,CASSVRREGGYEQYF
TRBJ2-7,TRBV9,TRBD1,NA,TGTGCCAGCAGCGCGAAAACAGGGGGCTACGACGAGCAGTACTTC,CASSAKTGGYDEQYF
TRBJ1-1,TRBV20-1,NA,few,TGCAGTGCTAGAGCAGGGGCCGGTTGGGACACTGAAGCTTTCTTT,CSARAGAGWDTEAFF
TRBJ2-1,TRBV29-1,NA,NA,TGCAGCGTTTTACAGGGAGTTGAGCAGTTCTTC,CSVLQGVEQFF
TRBJ1-2,TRBV30,NA,NA,TGTGCCTGTAAATTGGGGTATGGCTACACCTTC,CACKLGYGYTF
TRBJ2-1,TRBV20-1,NA,NA,TGCAGTGCTAGCTACCTAGCGCCCTACAATGAGCAGTTCTTC,CSASYLAPYNEQFF
TRBJ2-7,TRBV9,NA,NA,TGTGCCAGCAGCGGGACCGGGACAACATCCTACGAGCAGTACTTC,CASSGTGTTSYEQYF
TRBJ1-2,TRBV5-6,NA,NA,TGTGGCAGCAGCTTTTCCCATGGCTACACCTTC,CGSSFSHGYTF
TRBJ2-5,TRBV7-9,NA,NA,TGTGCCAGCAGCTTTTCTTACGAAGAGACCCAGTACTTC,CASSFSYEETQYF
TRBJ1-1,TRBV12-3/TRBV12-4,TRBD1,few,TGTGCCAGCAGCACAGGGGTAAAGGCTTTCTTT,CASSTGVKAFF
TRBJ2-5,TRBV12-3/TRBV12-4,TRBD2,NA,TGTGCCAGCAGTTTAGGCCTACTAGCGGGAGGCCAACAAGAGACCCAGTACTTC,CASSLGLLAGGQQETQYF
TRBJ2-1,TRBV30,NA,few,TGTGCCTGGAGTTCTCCTAGAAACTCCTACAATGAGCAGTTCTTC,CAWSSPRNSYNEQFF
TRBJ2-4,TRBV20-1,TRBD2,NA,TGCAGTGCTAGGGGGCCTAGCGGGAGCCTTCAGTACTTC,CSARGPSGSLQYF
TRBJ1-1,TRBV28,NA,few,TGTGCCAGCAGTTTATTGAAGGGCGACACTGAAGCTTTCTTT,CASSLLKGDTEAFF